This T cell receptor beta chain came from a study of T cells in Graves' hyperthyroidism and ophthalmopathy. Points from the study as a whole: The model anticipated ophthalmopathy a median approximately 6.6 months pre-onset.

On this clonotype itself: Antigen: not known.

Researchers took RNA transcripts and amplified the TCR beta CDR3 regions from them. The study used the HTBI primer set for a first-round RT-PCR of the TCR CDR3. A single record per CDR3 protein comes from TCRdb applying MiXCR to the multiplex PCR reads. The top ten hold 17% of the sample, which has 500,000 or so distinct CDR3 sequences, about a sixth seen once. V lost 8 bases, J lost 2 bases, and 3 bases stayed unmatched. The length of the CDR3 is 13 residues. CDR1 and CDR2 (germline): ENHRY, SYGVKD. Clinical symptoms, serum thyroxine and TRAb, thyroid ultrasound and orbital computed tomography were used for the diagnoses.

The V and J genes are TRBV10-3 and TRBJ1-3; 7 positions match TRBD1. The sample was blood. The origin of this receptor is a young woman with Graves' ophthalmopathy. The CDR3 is CAIQGVTGNTIYF. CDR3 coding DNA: TGTGCCATCCAGGGGGTCACTGGAAACACCATATATTTT.